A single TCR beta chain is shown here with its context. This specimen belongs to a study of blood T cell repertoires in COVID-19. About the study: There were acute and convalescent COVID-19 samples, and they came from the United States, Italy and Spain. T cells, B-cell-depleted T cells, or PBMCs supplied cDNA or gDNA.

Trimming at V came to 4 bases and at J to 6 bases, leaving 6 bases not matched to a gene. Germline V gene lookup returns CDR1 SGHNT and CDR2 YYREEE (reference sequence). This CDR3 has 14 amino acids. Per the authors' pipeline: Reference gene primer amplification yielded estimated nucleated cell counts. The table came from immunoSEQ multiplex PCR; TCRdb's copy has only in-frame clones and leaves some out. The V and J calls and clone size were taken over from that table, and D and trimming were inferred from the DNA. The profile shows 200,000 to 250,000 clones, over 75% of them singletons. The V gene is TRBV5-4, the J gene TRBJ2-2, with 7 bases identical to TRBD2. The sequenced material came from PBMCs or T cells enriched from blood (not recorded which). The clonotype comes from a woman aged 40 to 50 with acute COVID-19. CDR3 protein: CASSPGLVSGELFF. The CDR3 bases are TGTGCCAGCAGCCCCGGACTAGTATCCGGGGAGCTGTTTTTT.